The present entry profiles one TCR beta chain with its context. The V gene lost 5 bases and the J gene lost 2 bases, with 6 bases spanning the gap. The V gene's germline CDR1 is SNHLY and CDR2 FYNNEI. The CDR3 contains 12 residues. Authors' processing steps: Amplification of reference gene primers was used by the study to estimate nucleated cell counts. Only in-frame clones appear in the TCRdb table, and some are missing; sequencing was by immunoSEQ multiplex PCR. That table gives V, J and clone size, and the DNA gave D and trimming. The sample records under 140,000 clones, 82% being singletons. The sample belongs to a study of blood T cell repertoires in COVID-19. Whole-study context: COVID-19 samples from acute and convalescent phases originated in the United States, Italy and Spain.

The sequence was collected from a woman aged 55-75 years with acute or convalescent COVID-19. The sequencing sample was made of peripheral blood. The chain uses TRBV2 and TRBJ2-5; D gene uncertain. DNA of the CDR3: TGTGCCAGCAGTCCGGTTCAAGAGACCCAGTACTTC. The encoded protein is CASSPVQETQYF. The full variable domain, completed using reference TRBV2 and TRBJ2-5, is EPEVTQTPSHQVTQMGQEVILRCVPISNHLYFYWYRQILGQKVEFLVSFYNNEISEKSEIFDDQFSVERPDGSNFTLKIRSTKLEDSAMYFCASSPVQETQYFGPGTRLLVL.